Below are 5 T cell receptor beta chains sequenced from a single sample in a study of T-cell memory formation after mild COVID-19. One entry per CDR3 protein results from TCRdb running MiXCR on the 5' RACE reads. The sample has about 360,000 distinct CDR3 sequences, 14% seen once; the top ten hold roughly a fifth. The sample consisted of PBMCs or a T cell subset sorted from them (not recorded which). These receptor sequences come from a man aged 18 to 29 who had mild COVID-19 (a few samples of this study predate the infection). Cell type and time point are not known.

This clonotype was seen more than once but under ten times. The chain has TRBV5-8 and TRBJ1-1; D ambiguous. Germline lookup yields CDR1 SGHTS and CDR2 YDEGEE. The CDR3 is made up of 13 amino acids. V dropped 0 bases and J dropped 7 bases, with 10 bases sitting between them. The CDR3 reads CASSLVGSGEAFF. In DNA, the CDR3 is TGTGCCAGCAGCTTGGTAGGGTCCGGTGAAGCTTTCTTT. Drawing the rest from reference TRBV5-8 and TRBJ1-1, the complete variable domain is EAGVTQSPTHLIKTRGQQATLRCSPISGHTSVYWYQQALGLGLQFLLWYDEGEERNRGNFPPRFSGRQFPNYSSELNVNALELEDSALYLCASSLVGSGEAFFGQGTRLTVV.

This clonotype has just a few counts. The rearrangement joins TRBV5-1 to TRBJ2-5, with 8 bases lining up with TRBD1. From germline, CDR1 is SGHRS and CDR2 YFSETQ. The V and J ends lost 2 bases and 6 bases, in that order; junction bases with no gene match: 12. The CDR3 runs 16 residues. The CDR3 reads CASSLPGGRVGKTQYF. The CDR3 nucleotides are TGCGCCAGCAGCTTACCAGGGGGCAGAGTCGGAAAGACCCAGTACTTC. Variable domain in full (rest from reference TRBV5-1 and TRBJ2-5): KAGVTQTPRYLIKTRGQQVTLSCSPISGHRSVSWYQQTPGQGLQFLFEYFSETQRNKGNFPGRFSGRQFSNSRSEMNVSTLELGDSALYLCASSLPGGRVGKTQYFGPGTRLLVL.

This clonotype was recorded many times. This chain connects TRBV6-5 to TRBJ2-1; D might be TRBD1 (6 bases). Trimming pared 0 bases from V and 3 bases from J, leaving 9 bases between. The germline gives CDR1 MNHEY, CDR2 SVGAGI. The CDR3 contains 15 residues. The CDR3 region is CASSYSAGVYNEQFF. The CDR3 DNA is TGTGCCAGCAGTTACTCGGCAGGGGTCTACAATGAGCAGTTCTTC.

This clonotype was counted only a few times. The chain is built from TRBV29-1 and TRBJ2-7; D possibly corresponds to TRBD1 (6 bases). The CDR3 is 11 amino acids. The germline V and J ends were trimmed by 4 bases and 4 bases, with 8 bases remaining between them. Germline CDR1 reads SQVTM; CDR2 reads ANQGSEA. CDR3 sequence (DNA): TGCAGCGTTGGGACAGTTTACGAGCAGTACTTC. The encoded protein is CSVGTVYEQYF.

The table lists this clonotype with a few counts. This chain's CDR3 is CASSQLWGDTQYF. CDR3 nucleotides: TGTGCCAGCAGCCAACTCTGGGGAGATACGCAGTATTTT. The chain combines TRBV14 with TRBJ2-3; D uncertain. Trimming took 2 bases from V and 5 from J, leaving 8 bases between them. This CDR3 contains 13 residues. Germline CDR1 and CDR2: SGHDN and FVKESK.